The rows below give T cell receptor beta chains drawn from one sample of a study of blood T cells in healthy people across ages. One entry per CDR3 protein results from TCRdb running MiXCR on the 5' RACE reads. The profile covers 550,000 to 800,000 distinct CDR3 sequences, with approximately 30% appearing a single time and less than 20% taken by the ten largest. Sequenced sample: blood. The origin of the receptors is an elderly woman in good health. The CDR3 runs from the conserved cysteine through the conserved F or W. A D gene is named only where the DNA matches it firmly. Size is stated for part of the rows, as once, few or many counts, or as a class when the clone is expanded.

v_gene: TRBV24-1; j_gene: TRBJ2-3; abundance: many; d_gene: TRBD1; CDR3nt: TGTGCCACCAGTGACCGAAGACAGGGGAGGGATACGCAGTATTTT; CDR3aa: CATSDRRQGRDTQYF
v_gene: TRBV20-1; j_gene: TRBJ1-5; abundance: NA; d_gene: NA; CDR3nt: TGCAGTGCTAGCCCAGTGGGGCAGGGCTCCAATCAGCCCCAGCATTTT; CDR3aa: CSASPVGQGSNQPQHF
v_gene: TRBV5-1; j_gene: TRBJ2-4; abundance: NA; d_gene: NA; CDR3nt: TGCGCCAGCAGCTCTGGTACGGACGAAAAAAACATTCAGTACTTC; CDR3aa: CASSSGTDEKNIQYF
v_gene: TRBV4-1; j_gene: TRBJ1-2; abundance: NA; d_gene: TRBD1; CDR3nt: TGCGCCAGCAGCCAAGTTCCCCCTCTGGACAGGGTCCATGGCTACACCTTC; CDR3aa: CASSQVPPLDRVHGYTF
v_gene: TRBV20-1; j_gene: TRBJ2-7; abundance: few; d_gene: TRBD1; CDR3nt: TGCAGTGCTAGGGAATTTAGACAGGGAACCTACGAGCAGTACTTC; CDR3aa: CSAREFRQGTYEQYF
v_gene: TRBV29-1; j_gene: TRBJ1-2; abundance: many; d_gene: TRBD1; CDR3nt: TGCAGCGTTGAAGCGGTCAGGGGGGCCCCCTATGGCTACACCTTC; CDR3aa: CSVEAVRGAPYGYTF
v_gene: TRBV5-1; j_gene: TRBJ2-7; abundance: NA; d_gene: TRBD2; CDR3nt: TGCGCCAGCAGCTTCGGAGCGGGAGACGACTCCTACGAGCAGTACTTC; CDR3aa: CASSFGAGDDSYEQYF
v_gene: TRBV20-1; j_gene: TRBJ1-1; abundance: NA; d_gene: NA; CDR3nt: TGCAGTGCGAGGTGGGGGCCTGAAGCTTTCTTT; CDR3aa: CSARWGPEAFF
v_gene: TRBV5-1; j_gene: TRBJ2-1; abundance: many; d_gene: TRBD2; CDR3nt: TGCGCCAGCAGCTTCATGGGACTAGGCATCAATGAGCAGTTCTTC; CDR3aa: CASSFMGLGINEQFF
v_gene: TRBV27; j_gene: TRBJ2-3; abundance: NA; d_gene: NA; CDR3nt: TGTGCCAGCAGTCCCCGTGGCTACAGCATTCGAACAGATACGCAGTATTTT; CDR3aa: CASSPRGYSIRTDTQYF
v_gene: TRBV4-1; j_gene: TRBJ2-1; abundance: NA; d_gene: NA; CDR3nt: TGCGCCAGCAGCCAAGGGACTAATAATGAGCAGTTCTTC; CDR3aa: CASSQGTNNEQFF
v_gene: TRBV7-2; j_gene: TRBJ1-6; abundance: NA; d_gene: NA; CDR3nt: TGTGCCAGCAACGAGGGGTATAATTCACCCCCCCACTTT; CDR3aa: CASNEGYNSPPHF
v_gene: TRBV18; j_gene: TRBJ2-4; abundance: few; d_gene: TRBD1; CDR3nt: TGTGCCGGCTCCCAACTTCGAGGACAGGGAAGGGGTAACCAAGAGACTCAGTACTTC; CDR3aa: CAGSQLRGQGRGNQETQYF
v_gene: TRBV29-1; j_gene: TRBJ1-1; abundance: NA; d_gene: NA; CDR3nt: TGCAGCGGTGAGTATCTTATCAACACTGAAGCTTTCTTT; CDR3aa: CSGEYLINTEAFF
v_gene: TRBV6-1; j_gene: TRBJ2-2; abundance: NA; d_gene: NA; CDR3nt: TGTGCCAGCAGCCGGACCGGGGCGGGGACGAACACCGGGGAGCTGTTTTTT; CDR3aa: CASSRTGAGTNTGELFF
v_gene: TRBV30; j_gene: TRBJ2-3; abundance: few; d_gene: NA; CDR3nt: TGTGCCTGGAGGCTCCCCGGGTCGACAGATACGCAGTATTTT; CDR3aa: CAWRLPGSTDTQYF
v_gene: TRBV20-1; j_gene: TRBJ2-2; abundance: NA; d_gene: NA; CDR3nt: TGCAGTGCTAGAGGTGTCGCACGAAACACCGGGGAGCTGTTTTTT; CDR3aa: CSARGVARNTGELFF
v_gene: TRBV5-1; j_gene: TRBJ2-7; abundance: many; d_gene: NA; CDR3nt: TGCGCCAGCAGCTTGGGGGTGGGGGACGAGCAGTACTTC; CDR3aa: CASSLGVGDEQYF
v_gene: TRBV5-1; j_gene: TRBJ2-1; abundance: NA; d_gene: NA; CDR3nt: TGCGCCAGCAGCCCCCTGGGCGTCTACAATGAGCAGTTCTTC; CDR3aa: CASSPLGVYNEQFF
v_gene: TRBV12-3/TRBV12-4; j_gene: TRBJ2-3; abundance: NA; d_gene: NA; CDR3nt: TGTGCCAGCAGTTTGGGGGGTTGGAGCACAGATGCGCAGTATTTT; CDR3aa: CASSLGGWSTDAQYF
v_gene: TRBV12-3/TRBV12-4; j_gene: TRBJ2-7; abundance: NA; d_gene: TRBD1; CDR3nt: TGTGCCACCAGTTTGGGCGGACAGGGCGGATCCTACGAGCAGTACTTC; CDR3aa: CATSLGGQGGSYEQYF
v_gene: TRBV7-9; j_gene: TRBJ2-7; abundance: many; d_gene: TRBD1; CDR3nt: TGTGCCAGCAGCCTCAAAACGGGACAGGGGTTAAAGCAGTACTTC; CDR3aa: CASSLKTGQGLKQYF
v_gene: TRBV2; j_gene: TRBJ1-2; abundance: once; d_gene: TRBD1; CDR3nt: TGTGCCAGCAGTGAAGTTTGGACAGGGCGTAGCTATGGCTACACCTTC; CDR3aa: CASSEVWTGRSYGYTF
v_gene: TRBV20-1; j_gene: TRBJ1-1; abundance: many; d_gene: NA; CDR3nt: TGCAGTGCTCAAAGGAGCACTGAAGCTTTCTTT; CDR3aa: CSAQRSTEAFF
v_gene: TRBV11-3; j_gene: TRBJ2-5; abundance: many; d_gene: NA; CDR3nt: TGTGCCAGCAGCTTAGCGGCGGGAGAGACCCAGTACTTC; CDR3aa: CASSLAAGETQYF
v_gene: TRBV15; j_gene: TRBJ2-5; abundance: many; d_gene: TRBD1; CDR3nt: TGTGCCACCAGCAGAGATCGTGGGACAGGGGGTGGCCGGGAGACCCAGTACTTC; CDR3aa: CATSRDRGTGGGRETQYF
v_gene: TRBV6-2/TRBV6-3; j_gene: TRBJ2-5; abundance: many; d_gene: TRBD2; CDR3nt: TGTGCCAGCAGTTACGCCGCGGGGGGGCAGGAGACCCAGTACTTC; CDR3aa: CASSYAAGGQETQYF
v_gene: TRBV7-9; j_gene: TRBJ1-5; abundance: many; d_gene: NA; CDR3nt: TGTGCCAGCAGCTTAAGCGGGCTCAATCAGCCCCAGCATTTT; CDR3aa: CASSLSGLNQPQHF
v_gene: TRBV7-2; j_gene: TRBJ2-1; abundance: many; d_gene: TRBD2; CDR3nt: TGTGCCAGCAGCTTTCGACTAGCGGGGGGACACAACAATGAGCAGTTCTTC; CDR3aa: CASSFRLAGGHNNEQFF
v_gene: TRBV12-3/TRBV12-4; j_gene: TRBJ2-7; abundance: NA; d_gene: NA; CDR3nt: TGTGCCAGCAGCCTACGAGCAGGGAGCTCTTACGAGCAGTACTTC; CDR3aa: CASSLRAGSSYEQYF
v_gene: TRBV6-1; j_gene: TRBJ2-1; abundance: many; d_gene: NA; CDR3nt: TGTGCCAGCAGTGACAAATGGTCGGGGGCTTCCTACAATGAGCAGTTCTTC; CDR3aa: CASSDKWSGASYNEQFF
v_gene: TRBV12-3/TRBV12-4; j_gene: TRBJ1-6; abundance: NA; d_gene: NA; CDR3nt: TGTGCCAGCAGTCCTGGGGACGCCAATTCACCCCTCCACTTT; CDR3aa: CASSPGDANSPLHF